A single sample is the source of the 8 T cell receptor beta chains below, sequenced in a study of response to subunit inactivated influenza vaccine. Using its own MiXCR run on the RT-PCR reads, TCRdb lists one record per CDR3 protein. There are around 540,000 distinct CDR3 sequences in the sample; about 10% occur only once, and approximately 10% lies in the top ten. The sequencing used PBMCs from blood, collected on the day of vaccination. The receptors were gathered from a man between 50 and 59 years old who received an inactivated influenza vaccine.

The chain is built from TRBV27 and TRBJ2-7; 8 nucleotides align to TRBD2. This CDR3 is built from 15 residues. Germline CDR1 is MNHEY and CDR2 is SMNVEV (reference sequence). The trim removed 0 bases at V and 4 bases at J, leaving 5 bases unmatched. The CDR3 nucleotides are TGTGCCAGCAGTTTATCGGTTGCGGGGGGATACGAGCAGTACTTC. Translating it yields CASSLSVAGGYEQYF.

This clonotype was counted a few times. The V call is TRBV6-5, the J call TRBJ1-6; weak D call: TRBD1 (5 bases). Germline assignment: CDR1 MNHEY and CDR2 SVGAGI. Between the trimmed V and J ends, which lost 1 base and 7 bases, there was a span of 8 bases. CDR3 length: 14 amino acids. As DNA, the CDR3 is TGTGCCAGCAGTTACTTCCAGGGAAATTCACCCCTCCACTTT. Its translation: CASSYFQGNSPLHF.

The chain employs TRBV7-2 and TRBJ2-2, with 8 bases matching TRBD1. There are 14 residues in the CDR3. Germline-derived CDR1 and CDR2 are SGHTA and FQGNSA. J gave up 7 bases and V 8 bases, and 9 bases lay outside the gene matches. The CDR3 region is CASGNGQGGGELFF. CDR3 in DNA: TGTGCCAGCGGGAATGGACAGGGCGGCGGGGAGCTGTTTTTT.

The chain combines TRBV5-4 with TRBJ2-2; D is uncertain. This CDR3 spans 11 amino acids. With 6 bases removed from V and 8 bases from J, the gap between germline ends came to 8 bases. CDR1 SGHNT and CDR2 YYREEE come from the germline V gene (reference sequence). CDR3 sequence: CASKGTGELFF. The CDR3 nucleotides are TGTGCCAGCAAGGGCACTGGGGAGCTGTTTTTT.

The chain is built from TRBV3-1 and TRBJ2-4, with no clear D. Germline CDR1 and CDR2: LGHDT and YNNKEL (reference sequence). The CDR3 totals 18 residues. V lost 0 bases to trimming and J lost 3 bases, with 18 bases between them. The CDR3 coding sequence is TGTGCCAGCAGCCAAGATAGTTTGTATCGCAGCTACAAAAACATTCAGTACTTC. It is translated as CASSQDSLYRSYKNIQYF.

This clonotype was recorded a few times. The chain links TRBV20-1 to TRBJ1-1; tentative D call: TRBD1 (5 bases). The V gene lost 5 bases and the J gene lost 2 bases, with 12 bases spanning the gap. CDR3 length equals 13 residues. Looked up from germline, CDR1 is DFQATT and CDR2 is SNEGSKA (reference sequence). The CDR3 sequence is CSADQGANTEAFF. The CDR3 DNA sequence: TGCAGTGCTGACCAAGGGGCAAACACTGAAGCTTTCTTT.

This clonotype was picked up a small number of times. The J gene is TRBJ2-6, the V gene TRBV5-1; 7 bases align to TRBD1. The CDR3 is 17 residues long. The germline V gene has CDR1 SGHRS and CDR2 YFSETQ. J lost 0 bases, V lost 1 base, and 4 bases had no gene match. CDR3 bases: TGCGCCAGCAGCTTGAGGGACAGCACCTCTGGGGCCAACGTCCTGACTTTC. Encoded protein: CASSLRDSTSGANVLTF.

This clonotype was detected many times. The gene calls are TRBV5-1 and TRBJ2-7; 10 bases fit TRBD2. Germline loops: CDR1 SGHRS, CDR2 YFSETQ. V lost 5 bases and J lost 1; bases outside the gene matches: 6. This CDR3 region has 15 residues. The CDR3 spells CASSYLAGDSYEQYF. DNA of the CDR3: TGCGCCAGCAGTTACCTAGCGGGAGATTCCTACGAGCAGTACTTC.